The rows below give T cell receptor beta chains drawn from one sample of a study of blood T cell repertoires in COVID-19. Measured with immunoSEQ multiplex PCR; TCRdb has only the in-frame clones, and not every one. This table holds a few hundred thousand clones, over 80% found once. The sample consisted of peripheral blood. The source of these receptors is a woman in her 70s with COVID-19, enrolled during active disease. Each CDR3 is given with its conserved first and last residue. Each record gives: clone size, J gene, D gene, V gene, CDR3 protein, CDR3 DNA. D genes are given only for firm matches. Not every row has a clone size; where given, it reads once, few, many or a size class.

NA | TRBJ2-3 | NA | TRBV11-3 | CASSLGTGLADTQYF | TGTGCCAGCAGCTTAGGGACGGGACTGGCAGATACGCAGTATTTT
NA | TRBJ1-1 | NA | TRBV21-1 | CASSKALPGAENTEAFF | TGTGCCAGCAGCAAAGCGCTCCCAGGGGCAGAGAACACTGAAGCTTTCTTT
NA | TRBJ1-6 | TRBD1 | TRBV7-2 | CASSSFGTGYSPLHF | TGTGCCAGCAGCTCATTTGGGACAGGGTACTCACCCCTCCACTTT
NA | TRBJ2-2 | NA | TRBV24-1 | CATSDAKQGNTGELFF | TGTGCCACCAGTGATGCCAAACAGGGAAACACCGGGGAGCTGTTTTTT
NA | TRBJ2-7 | TRBD2 | TRBV9 | CASSVAPRLAGAYEQYF | TGTGCCAGCAGCGTAGCCCCCCGCTTAGCGGGAGCTTATGAGCAGTACTTC
NA | TRBJ2-7 | TRBD2 | TRBV6-6 | CASSYWPSGRGYEQYF | TGTGCCAGCAGTTACTGGCCCAGCGGGAGGGGCTACGAGCAGTACTTC
NA | TRBJ2-7 | NA | TRBV10-1 | CASSDRVVYEQYF | TGCGCCAGCAGTGACCGGGTCGTCTACGAGCAGTACTTC
NA | TRBJ2-5 | NA | TRBV11-3 | CASSPDPRGETQYF | TGTGCCAGCAGCCCCGACCCCCGCGGAGAGACCCAGTACTTC
NA | TRBJ1-1 | NA | TRBV6-5 | CASSPFREHGAFF | TGTGCCAGCAGTCCCTTCCGGGAGCATGGAGCTTTCTTT
NA | TRBJ2-1 | TRBD2 | TRBV19 | CASSWGGKTYNEQFF | TGTGCCAGTAGTTGGGGGGGGAAAACCTACAATGAGCAGTTCTTC
NA | TRBJ2-7 | NA | TRBV19 | CASSIDQTSREQYF | TGTGCCAGTAGTATAGATCAAACGAGCCGGGAGCAGTACTTC
NA | TRBJ2-7 | NA | TRBV12-3/TRBV12-4 | CASSRGTYEQYF | TGTGCCAGCAGTAGGGGGACCTACGAGCAGTACTTC
NA | TRBJ1-1 | NA | TRBV25-1 | CASSEITEAFF | TGTGCCAGCAGTGAAATAACTGAAGCTTTCTTT
NA | TRBJ2-5 | TRBD2 | TRBV7-7 | CASGRDYWETQYF | TGTGCTAGCGGGAGAGACTACTGGGAGACCCAGTACTTC
NA | TRBJ2-7 | NA | TRBV6-5 | CASRPTVAAFYEQYF | TGTGCCAGCAGACCTACTGTAGCGGCCTTCTACGAGCAGTACTTC
NA | TRBJ2-6 | TRBD1 | TRBV6-5 | CASRLGGAGANVLTF | TGTGCCAGCAGGCTAGGGGGCGCTGGGGCCAACGTCCTGACTTTC
NA | TRBJ2-5 | NA | TRBV11-2 | CASSLDGVRQETQYF | TGTGCCAGCAGCTTAGACGGGGTGCGCCAAGAGACCCAGTACTTC
NA | TRBJ2-5 | TRBD2 | TRBV5-4 | CASSLSSGSGETQYF | TGTGCCAGCAGCTTGTCTAGCGGGAGTGGAGAGACCCAGTACTTC
once | TRBJ1-5 | TRBD1 | TRBV19 | CASTPATGLNQPQHF | TGTGCCAGTACTCCTGCGACAGGGTTAAATCAGCCCCAGCATTTT
NA | TRBJ2-2 | TRBD1 | TRBV29-1 | CSVGWTGSGGELFF | TGCAGCGTTGGGTGGACAGGCTCTGGCGGGGAGCTGTTTTTT
once | TRBJ1-5 | NA | TRBV27 | CASSENSGGQPQHF | TGTGCCAGCAGCGAGAATAGCGGGGGTCAGCCCCAGCATTTT
NA | TRBJ2-3 | NA | TRBV5-4 | CASSLAGRSGDTQYF | TGTGCCAGCAGCTTGGCCGGGAGATCCGGGGATACGCAGTATTTT
NA | TRBJ2-7 | TRBD2 | TRBV18 | CASSPFEGREEEQYF | TGTGCCAGCTCACCCTTCGAAGGGCGGGAGGAGGAGCAGTACTTC
NA | TRBJ2-7 | TRBD2 | TRBV15 | CATSRAAGPYEQYF | TGTGCCACCAGCAGAGCAGCGGGGCCCTACGAGCAGTACTTC
NA | TRBJ1-4 | TRBD1 | TRBV18 | CASSPPLTGVYEKLFF | TGTGCCAGCTCACCACCGTTGACAGGGGTTTATGAAAAACTGTTTTTT
NA | TRBJ2-3 | NA | TRBV29-1 | CSLRGGQGSTDTQYF | TGCAGCCTCCGAGGAGGGCAGGGAAGCACAGATACGCAGTATTTT
NA | TRBJ1-1 | TRBD1 | TRBV7-2 | CASSPQGAKTEAFF | TGTGCCAGCAGCCCGCAGGGGGCGAAGACTGAAGCTTTCTTT
NA | TRBJ2-7 | NA | TRBV11-2 | CASSLGALDTYEQYF | TGTGCCAGCAGCTTAGGTGCACTAGATACTTACGAGCAGTACTTC
NA | TRBJ2-7 | TRBD1 | TRBV27 | CASSLRGQAYEQYF | TGTGCCAGCAGTTTACGGGGACAGGCATACGAGCAGTACTTC
NA | TRBJ1-1 | NA | TRBV27 | CASRGVNTEAFF | TGTGCCAGCAGAGGAGTTAACACTGAAGCTTTCTTT
once | TRBJ1-6 | TRBD1 | TRBV5-1 | CASSLVPGQNNSPLHF | TGCGCCAGCAGCTTGGTCCCGGGACAGAATAATTCACCCCTCCACTTT
NA | TRBJ1-4 | NA | TRBV27 | CASSLDETFKKLFF | TGTGCCAGCAGTTTAGACGAGACTTTTAAAAAACTGTTTTTT
NA | TRBJ2-3 | NA | TRBV7-2 | CASSLGLRPDTQYF | TGTGCCAGCAGCTTGGGCTTACGCCCAGATACGCAGTATTTT
NA | TRBJ1-5 | NA | TRBV3-1/TRBV3-2 | CASSQRGGNQPQHF | TGTGCCAGCAGCCAACGGGGTGGCAATCAGCCCCAGCATTTT
once | TRBJ1-5 | TRBD1 | TRBV2 | CASQKDRGSGNQPQHF | TGTGCCAGCCAAAAAGACAGGGGAAGTGGCAATCAGCCCCAGCATTTT
once | TRBJ2-5 | TRBD2 | TRBV19 | CASSIRGEVETQYF | TGTGCCAGTAGTATTCGGGGGGAGGTTGAGACCCAGTACTTC
NA | TRBJ1-5 | NA | TRBV15 | CATSRDGDYNQPQHF | TGTGCCACCAGCAGAGATGGGGACTACAATCAGCCCCAGCATTTT
NA | TRBJ1-1 | TRBD1 | TRBV4-2 | CASSQGQGDGTEAFF | TGTGCCAGCAGCCAGGGACAGGGGGATGGCACTGAAGCTTTCTTT
few | TRBJ2-7 | TRBD1 | TRBV25-1 | CASSQMGTVGSYEQYF | TGTGCCAGCTCCCAAATGGGGACAGTCGGCTCCTACGAGCAGTACTTC
NA | TRBJ1-1 | NA | TRBV30 | CAWRIGQNTEAFF | TGTGCCTGGAGGATAGGACAGAACACTGAAGCTTTCTTT
NA | TRBJ2-1 | NA | TRBV9 | CASSPTPEAVYNEQFF | TGTGCCAGCAGCCCCACCCCAGAAGCGGTATACAATGAGCAGTTCTTC
NA | TRBJ1-2 | TRBD1 | TRBV18 | CASSRDRSFGYTF | TGTGCCAGCTCAAGGGACAGGTCTTTCGGCTACACCTTC
NA | TRBJ2-1 | TRBD2 | TRBV4-1 | CASSQGKAGGNNEQFF | TGCGCCAGCAGCCAAGGAAAAGCGGGAGGTAACAATGAGCAGTTCTTC
NA | TRBJ2-3 | TRBD2 | TRBV19 | CASSMGSGGTDTQYF | TGTGCCAGTAGTATGGGCAGCGGGGGCACAGATACGCAGTATTTT
once | TRBJ1-1 | NA | TRBV19 | CASSIGVDTEAFF | TGTGCCAGTAGTATAGGAGTTGACACTGAAGCTTTCTTT
NA | TRBJ2-7 | TRBD1 | TRBV25-1 | CASRDRGLREQYF | TGTGCCAGTAGGGACAGGGGGCTTAGGGAGCAGTACTTC
NA | TRBJ2-3 | NA | TRBV5-4 | CASSTRDEPDTQYF | TGTGCCAGCAGCACGCGGGACGAACCAGATACGCAGTATTTT
NA | TRBJ1-4 | TRBD1 | TRBV28 | CASSSPGTGGNEKLFF | TGTGCCAGCAGCAGTCCCGGGACAGGCGGGAATGAAAAACTGTTTTTT
NA | TRBJ2-7 | TRBD2 | TRBV30 | CAWSDSGYEQYF | TGTGCCTGGAGTGATAGCGGGTACGAGCAGTACTTC
NA | TRBJ2-1 | TRBD1 | TRBV7-3 | CASSFTTGDEQFF | TGTGCCAGCAGCTTTACAACAGGGGATGAGCAGTTCTTC
NA | TRBJ2-5 | NA | TRBV5-1 | CASSGGGQETQYF | TGCGCCAGCAGCGGAGGAGGACAAGAGACCCAGTACTTC